This record covers a single T cell receptor beta chain. The entry originates in a study of T cell changes during pregnancy in multiple sclerosis. The V segment lost 2 bases and the J segment 7 bases; nucleotides outside the gene matches: 4. The CDR3 has 14 residues. From germline, CDR1 is ENHRY and CDR2 SYGVKD. TCRdb's copy holds only in-frame clones and misses some; the assay was immunoSEQ multiplex PCR. The sample has about 120,000 clones, 93% seen once. The chain is built from TRBV10-3 and TRBJ2-1; TRBD2 agrees at 8 bases. The TCR was taken from a female donor with multiple sclerosis, enrolled in a pregnancy study. The source material was peripheral blood, sampled before pregnancy. DNA for the CDR3: TGTGCCATCAGTGAGAGGACTAGCCCAAATGAGCAGTTCTTC. Encoded protein: CAISERTSPNEQFF.